This T cell receptor beta chain was identified during a study of T cells after yellow fever vaccination. Study outcomes and limitations: The bulk population could contribute abundant contaminating clonotypes to FACS-sorted repertoires. Re-detected after boosting: most primary clones, 96% of CD4 and over 80% of CD8.

Trimming took 6 bases from V and 5 from J, leaving 14 bases between them. The CDR3 runs to 14 residues. Germline loops: CDR1 SEHNR, CDR2 FQNEAQ (reference sequence). This clonotype was detected ten times or more. What it binds is not known. TCRdb re-called the 5' RACE reads through MiXCR, storing one row per CDR3 protein. The sample holds 200,000 or so distinct CDR3 sequences, roughly 6.8% seen once. The V and J genes are TRBV7-9 and TRBJ2-1, with TRBD2 as a possible D gene (6 bases). The sequence was collected from a man aged 30 to 39 who received the YFV17D yellow fever vaccine. Source: CD4+ T cells sorted from PBMCs, taken on the day of the yellow fever booster vaccination. The CDR3: CASSPGLQNNEQFF. For the CDR3, the DNA is TGTGCCAGCAGTCCGGGACTTCAAAACAATGAGCAGTTCTTC.